The entry that follows covers one T cell receptor beta chain sequence. Per the original methods: Cell counts per sample came from amplifying reference gene primers. Produced via immunoSEQ multiplex PCR; TCRdb's table is partial and in-frame only. V, J and clone size are those of that table, while D and trimming were read from the DNA. The table has over 60,000 clones, about nine tenths seen once; the top ten hold 11%. The sample comes from a study of blood T cell repertoires in COVID-19. About the study: T cells, B-cell-depleted T cells, or PBMCs provided the cDNA or gDNA that served as material.

The germline V and J ends were trimmed by 0 bases and 3 bases, with 12 bases remaining between them. The germline CDR1 and CDR2 sequences are SGHRS and YFSETQ. This CDR3 has 15 amino acids. The chain employs TRBV5-1 and TRBJ1-1, with D perhaps matching TRBD1 (6 bases). This sequence originates from a man aged 70-80 years with active or convalescent COVID-19. The specimen sequenced was peripheral blood. The CDR3 sequence is CASSLAQGRDTEAFF. As DNA, the CDR3 is TGCGCCAGCAGCTTGGCACAGGGACGGGACACTGAAGCTTTCTTT.